This TCR beta chain was found in a study of T-cell reconstitution after alpha-beta-depleted transplantation in children. Germline-derived CDR1 and CDR2 are SQVTM and ANQGSEA. Trimming at V came to 6 bases and at J to 2 bases, leaving 11 bases not matched to a gene. The length of the CDR3 is 15 residues. The table lists this clonotype with many counts. Preparation of the TCRbeta library was carried out with unique molecular identifiers. One entry per CDR3 protein, called by TCRdb with MiXCR from the PCR reads. The sample consists of some 490,000 distinct CDR3 sequences, 12% of them appearing once. The chain has TRBV29-1 and TRBJ2-3, with 7 bases that match TRBD2. Material: PBMCs from the stem cell graft donor, obtained from the stem cell graft. This TCR came from a human donor who donated a stem cell graft to a child with combined immunodeficiency. The CDR3 is CSVAPGGVNTDTQYF. In nucleotides, the CDR3 is TGCAGCGTCGCTCCGGGGGGAGTCAACACAGATACGCAGTATTTT.